What follows are 20 T cell receptor beta chains derived from one specimen sequenced in a study of regulatory T cells in long-lasting Graves disease. HTBI primers from iRepertoire and Arm-PCR of CDR3 regions yielded the TCR beta libraries. TCRdb analysed the multiplex PCR reads with MiXCR anew, one entry per CDR3 protein. The sample lists 450,000 to 650,000 distinct CDR3 sequences; roughly a sixth were seen once. The time point denotes: newly diagnosed GD, antithyroid drugs for less than 3 months. Scientists built the TCR library using RNA that was extracted from PBMCs. These sequences were also reported in another study, on T cells in Graves' hyperthyroidism and ophthalmopathy.

Here the sequenced sample was peripheral blood mononuclear cells (PBMCs), taken at new diagnosis, from a patient treated with antithyroid drugs. The receptors were sampled from a woman aged 35 to 59 with Graves disease.

This chain uses TRBV7-9 with TRBJ2-5; D ambiguous. Trimming took 1 base from V and 4 from J, leaving 16 bases between them. There are 16 residues in the CDR3. Germline assignment: CDR1 SEHNR and CDR2 FQNEAQ (reference sequence). The CDR3 nucleotides are TGTGCCAGCAGCTTAGTAGGTGGGATCGAACCAGAGACCCAGTACTTC. Protein sequence: CASSLVGGIEPETQYF.

A few counts support this clonotype. This sequence joins TRBV12-3 or TRBV12-4 and TRBJ2-7; no clear D. This CDR3 is 13 amino acids long. V lost 7 bases, J lost 2 bases, and 12 bases lay in between. Written as DNA, the CDR3 is TGTGCCAGCACCAAGGGCCTCCCCTACGAGCAGTACTTC. This gives the protein CASTKGLPYEQYF.

In the case of this clonotype: A much more abundant neighbour one base away suggests this may be a read error. CDR3 bases: TGTGCCAGCAGCCCACTTATCGGATGGACTGAAGCTTTCTTT. It codes for CASSPLIGWTEAFF. The chain combines TRBV3-1 with TRBJ1-1; D uncertain. V shed 4 bases and J shed 5 bases, with 14 bases lying between them. Per germline, CDR1 LGHDT and CDR2 YNNKEL (reference sequence). This CDR3 contains 14 residues.

The chain combines TRBV11-2 with TRBJ2-7, with D uncertain. Germline loops: CDR1 SGHAT, CDR2 FQNNGV. The CDR3 covers 13 residues. Trimming shortened V by 2 bases and J by 2 bases, and 7 bases separated the two germline ends. Here the CDR3 reads CASSLSDPYEQYF. For the CDR3, the DNA is TGTGCCAGCAGCTTAAGCGATCCCTACGAGCAGTACTTC.

This clonotype showed up many times. The CDR3 nucleotides are TGTGCCAGCAGTGAAGACACTCACTCCTACGAGCAGTACTTC. This codes for CASSEDTHSYEQYF. The chain recombines TRBV2 with TRBJ2-7; D is unresolved. CDR1 SNHLY and CDR2 FYNNEI come from the germline V gene. This CDR3 region has 14 residues. Trimming removed 1 base at V and 0 bases at J, with 7 bases between.

Written as DNA, the CDR3 is TGTGCCAGCAGCCGGAGCCCTGCGGGGACCCAAGAGACCCAGTACTTC. The encoded protein is CASSRSPAGTQETQYF. This chain uses TRBV7-8 with TRBJ2-5; D possibly corresponds to TRBD2 (6 bases). The CDR3 spans 16 residues. V dropped 5 bases and J dropped 1 base, with 17 bases sitting between them. CDR1 and CDR2 (germline): SGHVS, FQNEAQ.

This chain uses TRBV6-5 with TRBJ2-3; the match to TRBD1 covers 7 bases. In germline, CDR1 is MNHEY, CDR2 SVGAGI. The CDR3 totals 15 residues. V lost 1 base, J lost 7 bases, and 8 bases stayed unmatched. The chain's CDR3 is CASSYWQGVFHTQYF. The CDR3 DNA sequence: TGTGCCAGCAGTTACTGGCAGGGGGTCTTTCATACGCAGTATTTT.

This chain uses TRBV20-1 with TRBJ1-4; 7 bases align to TRBD1. The V segment lost 4 bases and the J segment 7 bases; nucleotides outside the gene matches: 6. CDR1 is DFQATT, CDR2 SNEGSKA, per germline (reference sequence). The CDR3 consists of 13 residues. The CDR3 loop is CSANRGGGEKLFF. The CDR3 DNA reads as TGCAGTGCTAACAGGGGAGGCGGTGAAAAACTGTTTTTT.

This clonotype was found many times. This chain joins TRBV12-3 or TRBV12-4 and TRBJ2-7, with D maybe TRBD1 (6 bases). The length of the CDR3 is 12 residues. Trimming took 10 bases from V and 5 from J, leaving 15 bases between them. CDR3 coding DNA: TGTGCCACCTCAGGTGAGGGGGACGAGCAGTACTTC. Translating it yields CATSGEGDEQYF.

The table lists this clonotype with a few counts. The V gene is TRBV12-3 or TRBV12-4, the J gene TRBJ2-1; tentative D call: TRBD2 (5 bases). The CDR3 runs to 18 residues. V gave up 5 bases and J gave up 3 bases, with 23 bases separating them. The CDR3 DNA sequence: TGTGCCAGCAGTAATGACGATGAGAGGGCCTTAAACTACAATGAGCAGTTCTTC. The encoded protein is CASSNDDERALNYNEQFF.

This chain joins TRBV9 and TRBJ1-2; perhaps TRBD1 as D (5 bases). CDR3 length equals 15 residues. Germline V gene data show CDR1 as SGDLS and CDR2 as YYNGEE. V lost 0 bases and J lost 2, with 11 bases in between. Written as DNA, the CDR3 is TGTGCCAGCAGCGTAGGAGGGACGGGGAACTATGGCTACACCTTC. Its protein is CASSVGGTGNYGYTF. The full variable domain, in which reference TRBV9 and TRBJ1-2 provide the parts outside the CDR3, is DSGVTQTPKHLITATGQRVTLRCSPRSGDLSVYWYQQSLDQGLQFLIQYYNGEERAKGNILERFSAQQFPDLHSELNLSSLELGDSALYFCASSVGGTGNYGYTFGSGTRLTVV.

V usage is TRBV4-1 and J usage is TRBJ2-5; a weak D match, TRBD2 (6 bases). The J call may not be correct, given that the DNA end is closer to TRBJ2-4. The CDR3 is made up of 15 amino acids. Germline V gene sequence: CDR1 MGHRA, CDR2 YSYEKL. CDR3 bases: TGCGCCAGCAGCGTCGACAACGGGGGTGTAGGCATTCAGTACTTC. It is translated as CASSVDNGGVGIQYF.

This clonotype was counted ten times or more. The rearrangement uses TRBV28 and TRBJ1-6; 9 nucleotides agree with TRBD1. This CDR3 is built from 14 residues. CDR1 is MDHEN, CDR2 SYDVKM, per germline. Trimming at V came to 6 bases and at J to 7 bases, leaving 4 bases not matched to a gene. The CDR3 DNA is TGTGCCAGCAGACCGGGACAGGGCAATTCACCCCTCCACTTT. Protein sequence: CASRPGQGNSPLHF. Supplemented by reference TRBV28 and TRBJ1-6, the full variable domain reads DVKVTQSSRYLVKRTGEKVFLECVQDMDHENMFWYRQDPGLGLRLIYFSYDVKMKEKGDIPEGYSVSREKKERFSLILESASTNQTSMYLCASRPGQGNSPLHFGNGTRLTVT.

This clonotype was counted a few times. The CDR3 sequence: CASSFTGARYSNQPQHF. As DNA, the CDR3 is TGTGCCAGCAGTTTCACCGGGGCCAGGTATAGCAATCAGCCCCAGCATTTT. The rearrangement joins TRBV27 to TRBJ1-5; D is perhaps TRBD1 (5 bases). From germline, CDR1 is MNHEY and CDR2 SMNVEV (reference sequence). The CDR3 sequence is 17 residues long. Trimming took off 3 bases at V and 0 bases at J, with 15 bases between the two ends.

This clonotype was observed a handful of times. The DNA for the CDR3 is TGTGCCAGTAGTGTCCAACGGAATTCACCCCTCCACTTT. It yields the protein CASSVQRNSPLHF. V usage is TRBV19 and J usage is TRBJ1-6, with no clear D. Trimming removed 5 bases from V and 7 bases from J, with 9 bases in between. The germline CDR1 and CDR2 sequences are LNHDA and SQIVND (reference sequence). The CDR3 totals 13 residues.

This clonotype was recorded many times. The chain employs TRBV15 and TRBJ1-5; 7 positions match TRBD1. This CDR3 region has 15 residues. V lost 4 bases, J lost 6 bases, and 9 bases stayed unmatched. From germline, CDR1 is LNHNV and CDR2 YYDKDF (reference sequence). The CDR3 region is CATSMRTGSGQPQHF. The CDR3 region has the DNA TGTGCCACCAGCATGAGGACAGGATCGGGTCAGCCCCAGCATTTT.

The V call is TRBV10-3, the J call TRBJ1-4; unclear D gene. Deletions cut 4 bases from V and 4 bases from J, with 10 bases between. Per the germline V gene, CDR1 is ENHRY and CDR2 is SYGVKD. CDR3 length: 14 residues. The CDR3 loop reads CAISATDYNEKLFF. The CDR3 coding sequence is TGTGCCATCAGTGCGACGGACTATAATGAAAAACTGTTTTTT.

This clonotype was observed many times. The J gene is TRBJ2-3, the V gene TRBV20-1; a weak D match, TRBD2 (5 bases). There are 15 residues in the CDR3. Germline V gene data show CDR1 as DFQATT and CDR2 as SNEGSKA (reference sequence). Trimming left V 0 bases short and J 2 bases short, with 12 bases between. The DNA of the CDR3 is TGCAGTGCTAGAGATCGACTATACAACACAGATACGCAGTATTTT. The encoded protein is CSARDRLYNTDTQYF.

This clonotype has at least ten counts. V gene TRBV11-2 combines with J gene TRBJ2-7; D may be TRBD1 (6 bases). V was pared by 5 bases and J by 3 bases, with 14 bases between. The CDR3 is 14 amino acids. Germline V lookup: CDR1 SGHAT, CDR2 FQNNGV. The CDR3 loop is CASSDVQGVYEQYF. In DNA, the CDR3 is TGTGCCAGCAGCGACGTACAGGGTGTCTACGAGCAGTACTTC.

This clonotype has more than one count but fewer than ten. The rearrangement joins TRBV5-4 to TRBJ2-1, with a weak D call TRBD2 (7 bases). From germline, CDR1 is SGHNT and CDR2 YYREEE (reference sequence). Between the trimmed V and J ends, which lost 4 bases and 3 bases, there was a span of 14 bases. The CDR3 consists of 15 residues. In DNA, the CDR3 is TGTGCCAGCAGCCCCGACGGGGGGCTCTACAATGAGCAGTTCTTC. This translates into CASSPDGGLYNEQFF.